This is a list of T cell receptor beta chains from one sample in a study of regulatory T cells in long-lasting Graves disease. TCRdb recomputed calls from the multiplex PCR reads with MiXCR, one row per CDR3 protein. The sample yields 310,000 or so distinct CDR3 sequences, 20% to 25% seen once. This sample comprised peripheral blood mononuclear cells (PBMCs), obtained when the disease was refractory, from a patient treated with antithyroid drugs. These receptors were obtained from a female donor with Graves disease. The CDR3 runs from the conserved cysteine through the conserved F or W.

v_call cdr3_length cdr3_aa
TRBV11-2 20 CASSLDYQGFPGLPVYEQYF
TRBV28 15 CASSWVREGRDEQYF
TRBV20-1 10 CSVPTYEQYF
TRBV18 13 CASSPGNRDEQYF
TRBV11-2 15 CASSLVGVAGTEAFF
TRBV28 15 CASSYAGGGNNEQFF
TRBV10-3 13 CASGTSGRDEQFF
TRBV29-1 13 CSVLGPMNTEAFF
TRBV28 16 CASSLLVSAKNTEAFF
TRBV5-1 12 CASHRGDYEQYF
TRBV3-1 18 CASSQELSGRVRLSEQLF
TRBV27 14 CASSRSAGSETQYF
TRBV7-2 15 CASSIGTVGWDIQYF
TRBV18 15 CASSPLGQVDYGYTF
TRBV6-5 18 CASSYSRGSHSGANVLTF
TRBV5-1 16 CASSLSIGQTNTEAFF
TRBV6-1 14 CASGKRQIQETQYF
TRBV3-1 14 CASSQALAPYEQYF
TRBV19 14 CASYPGQGYQPQHF
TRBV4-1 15 CASSQDHRAQETQYF
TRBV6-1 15 CASKVGLAGINEQFF
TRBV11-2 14 CASSYLGTGGGYTF
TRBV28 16 CASSFDGVRDLQGGFF
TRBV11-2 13 CASSLSSQEPQHF
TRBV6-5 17 CASSYLGPGQATGELFF
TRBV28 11 CASSANQPQHF
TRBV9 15 CASSVTGTENTEAFF
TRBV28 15 CASSSPRVGTGELFF
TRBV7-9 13 CASSPRDSVEQYF
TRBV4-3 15 CASSQDRGDNSPLHF
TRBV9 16 CASSSRLAANTGELFF
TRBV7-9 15 CASSELQSFGTEAFF
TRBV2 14 CASRVTGASYEQYF
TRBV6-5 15 CASSYSGTPSYGYTF
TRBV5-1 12 CASSLQGPQAFF
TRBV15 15 CATSREAPGKNIQYF
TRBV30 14 CAWSWDRVDETQYF
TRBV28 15 CASSTWTSGKNEQYF
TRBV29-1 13 CSARTASNTEAFF
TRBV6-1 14 CASSLLRDAYGYTF
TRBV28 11 CASSFRGAQHF
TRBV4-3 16 CASSQDWTGVRDGYTF
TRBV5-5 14 CASSLSQGRETQYF
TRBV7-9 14 CASAQVGDSYEQYF
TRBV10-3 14 CATKQGEMPLGYTF
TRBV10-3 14 CAISAVQGQETQYF
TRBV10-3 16 CAISGKGGGPDGELFF
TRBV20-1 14 CSARGPGRGEKLFF
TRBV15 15 CATSRDSFRGETQYF
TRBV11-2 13 CASSLELGTEQYF
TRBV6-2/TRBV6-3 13 CASSYSARDTQYF
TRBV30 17 CAWSDPLQGVGDTEAFF
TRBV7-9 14 CASSTRGAPGELFF
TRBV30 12 CAWSGPNTEAFF